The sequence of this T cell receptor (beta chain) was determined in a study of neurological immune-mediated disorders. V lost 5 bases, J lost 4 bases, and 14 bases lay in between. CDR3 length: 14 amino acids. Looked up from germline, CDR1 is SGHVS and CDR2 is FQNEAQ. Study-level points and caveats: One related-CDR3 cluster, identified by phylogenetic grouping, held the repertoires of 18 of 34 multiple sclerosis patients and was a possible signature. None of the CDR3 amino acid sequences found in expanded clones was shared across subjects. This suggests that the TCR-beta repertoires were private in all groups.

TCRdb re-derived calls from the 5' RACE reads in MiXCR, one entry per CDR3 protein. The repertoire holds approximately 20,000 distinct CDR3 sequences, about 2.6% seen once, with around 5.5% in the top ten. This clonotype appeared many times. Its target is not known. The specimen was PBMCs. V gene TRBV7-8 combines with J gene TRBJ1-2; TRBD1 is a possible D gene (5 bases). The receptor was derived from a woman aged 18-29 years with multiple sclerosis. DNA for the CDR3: TGTGCCAGCAGCGCCGGGACTCGGGGCTATGGCTACACCTTC. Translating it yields CASSAGTRGYGYTF.